The rows below give T cell receptor beta chains drawn from one sample of a study of blood T cell repertoires in COVID-19. Data came from immunoSEQ multiplex PCR; TCRdb stores just in-frame clones and leaves some out. Of about 64,000 clones listed, about nine tenths are singletons. The sequencing sample was made of peripheral blood. Receptors were obtained from a man between 45 and 60 years old with active COVID-19. Both conserved end residues are part of each CDR3. The D gene is left open where the match is weak. Not every row has a clone size; where given, it reads once, few, many or a size class.

cdr3_nt: TGTGCCATATTAACAGAGAGCACTGAAGCTTTCTTT; cdr3_aa: CAILTESTEAFF; d_call: NA; j_call: TRBJ1-1; v_call: TRBV10-3; clone_size: NA
cdr3_nt: TGTGCCAGCACCCGAAAGGACAATGAAGCTTTCTTT; cdr3_aa: CASTRKDNEAFF; d_call: NA; j_call: TRBJ1-1; v_call: TRBV2; clone_size: NA
cdr3_nt: TGCGCCAGCAGCTTGGGAAAGCTAGCGGGCCGCTTCACAGATACGCAGTATTTT; cdr3_aa: CASSLGKLAGRFTDTQYF; d_call: TRBD2; j_call: TRBJ2-3; v_call: TRBV5-1; clone_size: once
cdr3_nt: TGTGCCACCAGTGATCAGATACCGCGGCGGTACTTC; cdr3_aa: CATSDQIPRRYF; d_call: NA; j_call: TRBJ2-7; v_call: TRBV24-1; clone_size: once
cdr3_nt: TGTGCCAGCAGCTTGGACTTGGGGGCTATACTCTCACCCCTCCACTTT; cdr3_aa: CASSLDLGAILSPLHF; d_call: NA; j_call: TRBJ1-6; v_call: TRBV5-8; clone_size: few
cdr3_nt: TGTGCCAGCAGCCAAGACCCCTCCACAGATACGCAGTATTTT; cdr3_aa: CASSQDPSTDTQYF; d_call: NA; j_call: TRBJ2-3; v_call: TRBV3-1/TRBV3-2; clone_size: NA
cdr3_nt: TGTGCCAGCTCACCAGGACTCAACCAAGAGACCCAGTACTTC; cdr3_aa: CASSPGLNQETQYF; d_call: NA; j_call: TRBJ2-5; v_call: TRBV18; clone_size: NA
cdr3_nt: TGTGCCAGCAGACCGTCCGGGACAGGAGGAGGTAACGAGCAGTTCTTC; cdr3_aa: CASRPSGTGGGNEQFF; d_call: TRBD1; j_call: TRBJ2-1; v_call: TRBV27; clone_size: NA
cdr3_nt: TGTGCCAGCAGCCAGTATTCTAATTCACCCCTCCACTTT; cdr3_aa: CASSQYSNSPLHF; d_call: NA; j_call: TRBJ1-6; v_call: TRBV3-1/TRBV3-2; clone_size: NA
cdr3_nt: TGTGCTAGTGGTTTGGTATTATCCGGGTTTAGCAATCAGCCCCAGCATTTT; cdr3_aa: CASGLVLSGFSNQPQHF; d_call: NA; j_call: TRBJ1-5; v_call: TRBV12-5; clone_size: once
cdr3_nt: TGCGCCAGCAGCCCTATCCCGGGCGGGACAGGGGCTGGGCAGCCCCAGCATTTT; cdr3_aa: CASSPIPGGTGAGQPQHF; d_call: TRBD1; j_call: TRBJ1-5; v_call: TRBV5-1; clone_size: NA
cdr3_nt: TGCGCCAGCAGTAGGGGCCTGAACACCGGGGAGCTGTTTTTT; cdr3_aa: CASSRGLNTGELFF; d_call: NA; j_call: TRBJ2-2; v_call: TRBV10-2; clone_size: NA
cdr3_nt: TGTGCCAGCAGAAACGACAGGGGCCCCTACGAGCAGTACTTC; cdr3_aa: CASRNDRGPYEQYF; d_call: TRBD1; j_call: TRBJ2-7; v_call: TRBV28; clone_size: NA
cdr3_nt: TGTGCCAGCAGCTTAACCTCGGGACAGGGTGCGTACGAGCAGTACTTC; cdr3_aa: CASSLTSGQGAYEQYF; d_call: TRBD1; j_call: TRBJ2-7; v_call: TRBV11-2; clone_size: NA
cdr3_nt: TGTGCCAGCCTCCGGGGTGACGGGGTGAACACCGGGGAGCTGTTTTTT; cdr3_aa: CASLRGDGVNTGELFF; d_call: NA; j_call: TRBJ2-2; v_call: TRBV2; clone_size: once
cdr3_nt: TGTGCCAGCAGTGAAGCGGGGACTACCTCTCAAGGGTTCTTC; cdr3_aa: CASSEAGTTSQGFF; d_call: TRBD2; j_call: TRBJ2-1; v_call: TRBV6-1; clone_size: NA
cdr3_nt: TGTGCCAGCAGCGTAGCGAGCGGGAGGAGGGAGACCCAGTACTTC; cdr3_aa: CASSVASGRRETQYF; d_call: TRBD2; j_call: TRBJ2-5; v_call: TRBV9; clone_size: few